These 15 T cell receptor beta chains came from one sample sequenced in a study of shared clonotypes between healthy human individuals. Profiling relied on immunoSEQ multiplex PCR, and the TCRdb table lists in-frame clones only, not all of them. The table includes approximately 510,000 clones, 75% to 85% detected once. The sequencing sample was made of PBMCs. The source of these receptors is a woman aged 40 to 49 in good health. Some clones in this sample may be carry-over from other donors' samples.

On this clone itself: Since a far larger clone is one base different, this is likely a read error. The chain couples TRBV7-3 to TRBJ2-7; TRBD1 or TRBD2 may be the D gene (6 bases each). The CDR3 is 12 amino acids. Germline CDR1 SGHTA, CDR2 FQGTGA. CDR3 in amino acids: CVSSHGGGEQYF. The CDR3 bases are TGTGTCAGCAGCCACGGGGGCGGCGAGCAGTACTTC.

This clone was observed once. The same CDR3 also results from other DNA sequences found in this sample. V and J are TRBV18 and TRBJ2-3; 9 nucleotides line up with TRBD2. The CDR3 is 15 residues long. CDR1 is KGHSH and CDR2 is LQKENI in the germline V gene. The J segment lost 3 bases and the V segment lost 3 bases, leaving 4 bases of the junction unmatched. CDR3 DNA: TGTGCCAGCTCACCTAGCGGGAGTGGAACAGATACGCAGTATTTT. Translating gives CASSPSGSGTDTQYF.

The chain links TRBV19 to TRBJ1-2, with D possibly being TRBD1 (6 bases). This CDR3 spans 16 amino acids. Trimming stripped 3 bases from V and 5 bases from J, with 19 bases between. Germline CDR1 reads LNHDA; CDR2 reads SQIVND (reference sequence). The CDR3: CASSMTQGNYVYGYTF. DNA for the CDR3: TGTGCCAGTAGTATGACCCAGGGGAACTATGTGTATGGCTACACCTTC.

The chain carries TRBV30 and TRBJ2-2, with 10 bases matching TRBD2. Germline CDR1 and CDR2: GTSNPN and SVGIG (reference sequence). The ends lost 0 bases at V and 6 bases at J; junction bases unmatched: 10. The CDR3 totals 17 residues. The CDR3 nucleotides read TGTGCCTGGAGTGTACGGTCTAGCGGGAGTAACGCCGGGGAGCTGTTTTTT. The encoded protein is CAWSVRSSGSNAGELFF.

This rearrangement joins TRBV19 to TRBJ1-5; the match to TRBD1 covers 9 bases. V lost 1 base to trimming and J lost 7 bases; unmatched junction nucleotides: 8. The CDR3 totals 16 residues. Germline values: CDR1 LNHDA, CDR2 SQIVND (reference sequence). The CDR3 spells CASSIASGTGIQPQHF. The CDR3 nucleotides read TGTGCCAGTAGTATAGCCTCCGGGACAGGGATCCAGCCCCAGCATTTT.

The chain combines TRBV28 with TRBJ2-1; 7 positions match TRBD1. J was trimmed by 0 bases and V by 6 bases; bases with no gene match: 8. The CDR3 is 16 residues long. Per the germline V gene, CDR1 is MDHEN and CDR2 is SYDVKM. The CDR3 loop is CASSRTGPSSYNEQFF. The DNA for the CDR3 is TGTGCCAGCAGCAGGACAGGTCCGAGCTCCTACAATGAGCAGTTCTTC.

The J gene is TRBJ2-3, the V gene TRBV7-9; D remains unclear. The CDR3 is 14 residues long. Per germline, CDR1 SEHNR and CDR2 FQNEAQ (reference sequence). V lost 3 bases to trimming and J lost 4 bases, with 11 bases between them. The CDR3 DNA reads TGTGCCAGCAGCTTGGAACCGTCTTCAGATACGCAGTATTTT. It yields the protein CASSLEPSSDTQYF. Full variable domain (outside the CDR3, taken from reference TRBV7-9 and TRBJ2-3): DTGVSQNPRHKITKRGQNVTFRCDPISEHNRLYWYRQTLGQGPEFLTYFQNEAQLEKSRLLSDRFSAERPKGSFSTLEIQRTEQGDSAMYLCASSLEPSSDTQYFGPGTRLTVL.

The chain couples TRBV9 to TRBJ2-2; possible D gene TRBD2, 6 bases. The CDR3 length is 14 residues. Trimming cost V 6 bases and J 0 bases, with 9 bases left between them. Germline loops: CDR1 SGDLS, CDR2 YYNGEE. In nucleotides, the CDR3 is TGTGCCAGCAATCGGGAGTCGAACACCGGGGAGCTGTTTTTT. Its protein is CASNRESNTGELFF.

This clone appeared a single time. Written as DNA, the CDR3 is TGTGCCAGCACAAGAAATCCGCGGGAGCTGGGAGGGCCCGAGCAGTACTTC. Encoded protein: CASTRNPRELGGPEQYF. The rearrangement joins TRBV7-9 to TRBJ2-7, with 7 bases that match TRBD2. V shed 7 bases, J shed 6 bases, and the junction held 21 bases outside the gene matches. CDR3 length equals 17 residues. Germline CDR1 and CDR2: SEHNR and FQNEAQ (reference sequence). Using reference TRBV7-9 and TRBJ2-7 for the parts outside the CDR3, the full variable domain is DTGVSQNPRHKITKRGQNVTFRCDPISEHNRLYWYRQTLGQGPEFLTYFQNEAQLEKSRLLSDRFSAERPKGSFSTLEIQRTEQGDSAMYLCASTRNPRELGGPEQYFGPGTRLTVT.

The chain combines TRBV4-1 with TRBJ2-7; 12 nucleotides match TRBD2. V shed 3 bases, J shed 0 bases, and the junction held 6 bases outside the gene matches. The CDR3 is 17 amino acids. Germline V gene data show CDR1 as MGHRA and CDR2 as YSYEKL. As DNA, the CDR3 is TGCGCCAGCAGCCACCCGGGACTAGCGGGTTTCTCCTACGAGCAGTACTTC. It specifies CASSHPGLAGFSYEQYF.

The chain uses TRBV7-9 and TRBJ2-5; D is unresolved. The germline gives CDR1 SEHNR, CDR2 FQNEAQ (reference sequence). The CDR3 has 13 amino acids. V lost 5 bases and J 5 bases, leaving 12 bases between the germline ends. CDR3: CASSIVVGETQYF. The CDR3, as DNA: TGTGCCAGCAGCATAGTGGTGGGGGAGACCCAGTACTTC.

The V gene is TRBV7-3, the J gene TRBJ2-1, with D perhaps matching TRBD1 or TRBD2 (6 bases each). V dropped 1 base and J dropped 0 bases, with 13 bases sitting between them. This CDR3 is 17 amino acids long. The germline gives CDR1 SGHTA, CDR2 FQGTGA. CDR3 loop: CASSLNPGADSYNEQFF. As DNA, the CDR3 is TGTGCCAGCAGCTTAAATCCGGGGGCGGACTCCTACAATGAGCAGTTCTTC.

At least ten counts were recorded for this clone. The chain recombines TRBV19 with TRBJ2-5, with D perhaps TRBD1 (5 bases). The length of the CDR3 is 16 residues. The germline V gene has CDR1 LNHDA and CDR2 SQIVND (reference sequence). V lost 3 bases, J lost 2 bases, and 16 bases lay in between. CDR3 in DNA: TGTGCCAGTAGTATTGTAGGGGCTACACCGCAAGAGACCCAGTACTTC. This encodes CASSIVGATPQETQYF.

The V and J genes are TRBV9 and TRBJ2-7, with unresolved D. The germline V gene encodes CDR1 SGDLS and CDR2 YYNGEE. The CDR3 extends over 14 amino acids. Trimming shortened V by 0 bases and J by 3 bases, and 10 bases separated the two germline ends. In DNA form, the CDR3 reads TGTGCCAGCAGCGTAGGGGTCGCAGGCTACGAGCAGTACTTC. This gives the protein CASSVGVAGYEQYF. Supplemented by reference TRBV9 and TRBJ2-7, the full variable domain reads DSGVTQTPKHLITATGQRVTLRCSPRSGDLSVYWYQQSLDQGLQFLIQYYNGEERAKGNILERFSAQQFPDLHSELNLSSLELGDSALYFCASSVGVAGYEQYFGPGTRLTVT.

Notes on this clone: Within the sample, other DNA sequences also encode this same CDR3. The rearrangement uses TRBV27 and TRBJ2-3; no clear D gene. Trimming cost V 6 bases and J 3 bases, with 13 bases left between them. This CDR3 spans 14 amino acids. Germline loops: CDR1 MNHEY, CDR2 SMNVEV (reference sequence). CDR3 sequence (DNA): TGTGCCAGCAGCCCCAAGAGAAGTACAGATACGCAGTATTTT. Protein product: CASSPKRSTDTQYF.